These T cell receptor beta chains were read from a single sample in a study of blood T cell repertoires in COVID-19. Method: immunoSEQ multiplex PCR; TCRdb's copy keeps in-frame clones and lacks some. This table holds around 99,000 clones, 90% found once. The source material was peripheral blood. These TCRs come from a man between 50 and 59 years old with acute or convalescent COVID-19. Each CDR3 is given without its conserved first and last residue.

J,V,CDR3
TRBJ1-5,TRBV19,ASRWGQGVRGDQPQH
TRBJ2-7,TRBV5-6,ASSLAGGPHEQY
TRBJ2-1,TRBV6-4,ASSGFERREAFYNEQF
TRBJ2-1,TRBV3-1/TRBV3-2,ASSQEGARHNEQF
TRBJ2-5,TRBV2,ARTGDSGETQY
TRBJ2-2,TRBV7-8,ASSVLAGYTGELF
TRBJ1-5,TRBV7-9,ASSLDRAGDQPQH
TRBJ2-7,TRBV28,ASKTSSYEQY
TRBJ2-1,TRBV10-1,ASSGTSWSSYNEQF
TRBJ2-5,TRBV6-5,ASSSGRNQETQY
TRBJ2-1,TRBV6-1,ASSEGRLYNEQF
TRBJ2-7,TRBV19,ASTRGAGGAYEQY
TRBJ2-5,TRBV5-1,ASSSGTGGVETQY
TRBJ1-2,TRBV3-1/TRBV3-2,ASSTRDSLWAYGYT
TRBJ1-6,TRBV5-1,ASSEQGPPTSPLH
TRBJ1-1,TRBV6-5,ASSNRGFTEAF
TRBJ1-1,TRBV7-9,ASSLAPGTSGAF
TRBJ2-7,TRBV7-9,ASSFAGISYEQY
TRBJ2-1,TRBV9,ASSVAQGARNEQF
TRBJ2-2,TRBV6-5,ASRRNTGELF
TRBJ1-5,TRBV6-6,ASSPGTAQH
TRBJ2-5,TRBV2,ASSGSGRGPETQY
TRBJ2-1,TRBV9,ASSVAGFGNEQF
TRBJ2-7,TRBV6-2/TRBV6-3,ASSYSRVEYEQY
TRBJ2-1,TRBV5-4,ASSLEDRINNEQF
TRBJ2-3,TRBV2,ASRVGEQNTQY
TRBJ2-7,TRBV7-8,ASSWEDRARGYEQY
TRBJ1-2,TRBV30,AWSDTNYGYT